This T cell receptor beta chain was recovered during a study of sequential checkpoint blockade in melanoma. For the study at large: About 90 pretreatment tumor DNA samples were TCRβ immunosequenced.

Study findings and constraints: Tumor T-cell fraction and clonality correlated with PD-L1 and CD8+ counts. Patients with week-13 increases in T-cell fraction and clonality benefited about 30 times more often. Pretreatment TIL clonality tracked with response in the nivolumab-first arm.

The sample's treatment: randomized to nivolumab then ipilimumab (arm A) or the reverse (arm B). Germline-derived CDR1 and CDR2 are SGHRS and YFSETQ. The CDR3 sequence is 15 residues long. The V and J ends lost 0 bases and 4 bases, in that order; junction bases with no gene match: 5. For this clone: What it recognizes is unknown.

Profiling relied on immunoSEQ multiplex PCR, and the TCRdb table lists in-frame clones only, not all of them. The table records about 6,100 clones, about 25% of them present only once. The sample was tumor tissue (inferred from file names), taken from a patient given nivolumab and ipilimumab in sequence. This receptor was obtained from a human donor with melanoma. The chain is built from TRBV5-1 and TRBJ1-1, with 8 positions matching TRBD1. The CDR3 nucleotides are TGCGCCAGCAGCTTGGATCTTGACAGGGGCACTGAAGCTTTCTTT. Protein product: CASSLDLDRGTEAFF.